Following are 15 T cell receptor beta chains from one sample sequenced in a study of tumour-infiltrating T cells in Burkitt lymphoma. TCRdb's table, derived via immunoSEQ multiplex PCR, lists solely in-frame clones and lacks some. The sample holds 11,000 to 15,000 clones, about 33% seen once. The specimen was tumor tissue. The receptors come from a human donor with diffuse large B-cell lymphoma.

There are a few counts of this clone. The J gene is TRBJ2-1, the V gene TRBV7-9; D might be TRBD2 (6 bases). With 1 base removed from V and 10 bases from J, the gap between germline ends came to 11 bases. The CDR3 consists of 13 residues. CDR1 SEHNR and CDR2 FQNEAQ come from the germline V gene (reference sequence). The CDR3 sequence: CASSLVGAGEQFF. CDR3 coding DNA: TGTGCCAGCAGCTTAGTTGGGGCGGGAGAGCAGTTCTTC.

The CDR3 nucleotides read TGTGCCAGCAGTTTATGGGCAGGGGACGTAAATGAGCAGTTCTTC. Its protein product is CASSLWAGDVNEQFF. J is TRBJ2-1 and V is TRBV27; possible D gene TRBD1, 6 bases. The length of the CDR3 is 15 residues. CDR1 MNHEY and CDR2 SMNVEV come from the germline V gene (reference sequence). The ends were cut back, 1 base at V and 7 bases at J, with 14 bases in the middle.

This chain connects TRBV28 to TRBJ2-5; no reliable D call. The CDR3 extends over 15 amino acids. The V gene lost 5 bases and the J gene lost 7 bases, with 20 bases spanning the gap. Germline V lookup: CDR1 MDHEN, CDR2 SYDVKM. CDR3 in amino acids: CASSPRAGIRRTQYF. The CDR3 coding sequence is TGTGCCAGCAGTCCACGGGCAGGTATAAGGCGGACCCAGTACTTC.

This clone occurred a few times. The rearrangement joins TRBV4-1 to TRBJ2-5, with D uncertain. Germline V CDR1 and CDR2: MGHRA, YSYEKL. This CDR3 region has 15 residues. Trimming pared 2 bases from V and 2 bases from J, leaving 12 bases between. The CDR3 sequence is CASSQTSSIQETQYF. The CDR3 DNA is TGCGCCAGCAGCCAAACTTCAAGTATACAAGAGACCCAGTACTTC.

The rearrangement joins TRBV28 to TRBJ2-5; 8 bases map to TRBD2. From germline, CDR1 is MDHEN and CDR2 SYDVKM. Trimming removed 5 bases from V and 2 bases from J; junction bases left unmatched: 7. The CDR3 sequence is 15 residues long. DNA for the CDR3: TGTGCCAGCAGTACTTTCTTAGCGGGGCAAGAGACCCAGTACTTC. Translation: CASSTFLAGQETQYF.

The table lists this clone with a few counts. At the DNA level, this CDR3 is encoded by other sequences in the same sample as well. DNA of the CDR3: TGTGCCAGTAGTATCGGACAGAACACCGGGGAGCTGTTTTTT. Its protein is CASSIGQNTGELFF. The chain has TRBV19 and TRBJ2-2, with D possibly matching TRBD1 (5 bases). Germline V gives CDR1 LNHDA, CDR2 SQIVND (reference sequence). The CDR3 length is 14 residues. The ends were cut back, 3 bases at V and 1 base at J, with 6 bases in the middle. Full variable domain (remainder filled in from reference TRBV19 and TRBJ2-2): DGGITQSPKYLFRKEGQNVTLSCEQNLNHDAMYWYRQDPGQGLRLIYYSQIVNDFQKGDIAEGYSVSREKKESFPLTVTSAQKNPTAFYLCASSIGQNTGELFFGEGSRLTVL.

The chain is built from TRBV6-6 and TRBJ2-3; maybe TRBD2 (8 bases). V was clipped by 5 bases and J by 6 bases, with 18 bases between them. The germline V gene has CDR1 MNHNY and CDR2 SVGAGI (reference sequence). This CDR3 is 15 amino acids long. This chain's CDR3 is CASSLSGTAYDTQYF. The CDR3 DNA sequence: TGTGCCAGCAGTCTTAGCGGGACAGCGTACGATACGCAGTATTTT.

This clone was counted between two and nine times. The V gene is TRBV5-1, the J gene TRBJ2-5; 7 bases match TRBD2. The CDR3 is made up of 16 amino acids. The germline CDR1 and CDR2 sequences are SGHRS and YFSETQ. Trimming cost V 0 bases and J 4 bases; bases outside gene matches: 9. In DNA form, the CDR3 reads TGCGCCAGCAGCTTGGCCGGGGGGACGAGGGGAGAGACCCAGTACTTC. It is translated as CASSLAGGTRGETQYF. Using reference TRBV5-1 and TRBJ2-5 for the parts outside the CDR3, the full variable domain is KAGVTQTPRYLIKTRGQQVTLSCSPISGHRSVSWYQQTPGQGLQFLFEYFSETQRNKGNFPGRFSGRQFSNSRSEMNVSTLELGDSALYLCASSLAGGTRGETQYFGPGTRLLVL.

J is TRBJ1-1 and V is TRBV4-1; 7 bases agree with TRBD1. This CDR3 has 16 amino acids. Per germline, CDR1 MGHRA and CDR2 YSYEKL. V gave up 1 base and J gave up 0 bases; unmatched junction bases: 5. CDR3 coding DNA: TGCGCCAGCAGCCAAGGCCCCAGGGGGTTGAACACTGAAGCTTTCTTT. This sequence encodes CASSQGPRGLNTEAFF.

CDR3 DNA sequence: TGTGCCAGCTCACCTGTCCAGGGACGAGAGACCCAGTACTTC. Encoded protein: CASSPVQGRETQYF. V and J are TRBV18 and TRBJ2-5; D is perhaps TRBD1 or TRBD2 (5 bases each). Germline V gene sequence: CDR1 KGHSH, CDR2 LQKENI. The CDR3 runs to 14 residues. V was shortened by 3 bases and J by 4 bases, with 12 bases between the two germline ends.

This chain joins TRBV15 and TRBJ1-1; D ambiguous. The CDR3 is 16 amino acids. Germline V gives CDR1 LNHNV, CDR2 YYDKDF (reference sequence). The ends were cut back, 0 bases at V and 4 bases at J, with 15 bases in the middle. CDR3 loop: CATSRDHSASGTEAFF. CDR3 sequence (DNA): TGTGCCACCAGCAGAGATCACTCCGCATCGGGCACTGAAGCTTTCTTT.

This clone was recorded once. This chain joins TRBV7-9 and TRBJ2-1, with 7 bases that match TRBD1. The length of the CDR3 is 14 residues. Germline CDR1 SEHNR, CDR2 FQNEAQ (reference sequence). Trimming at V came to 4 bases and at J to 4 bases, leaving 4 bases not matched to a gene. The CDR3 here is CASSYDRVYNEQFF. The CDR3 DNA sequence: TGTGCCAGCAGCTATGACAGGGTTTACAATGAGCAGTTCTTC.

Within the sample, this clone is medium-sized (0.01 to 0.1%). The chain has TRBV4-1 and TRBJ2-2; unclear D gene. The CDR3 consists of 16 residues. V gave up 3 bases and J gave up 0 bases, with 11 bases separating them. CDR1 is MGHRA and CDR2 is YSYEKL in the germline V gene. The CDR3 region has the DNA TGCGCCAGCAGCCACCCGCCTAACTCGAACACCGGGGAGCTGTTTTTT. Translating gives CASSHPPNSNTGELFF.

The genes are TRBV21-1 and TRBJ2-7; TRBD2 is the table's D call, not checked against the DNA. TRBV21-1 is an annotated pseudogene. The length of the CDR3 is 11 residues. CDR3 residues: CASSPPPGQYF. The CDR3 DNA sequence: TGTGCCAGCAGCCCACCGCCCGGGCAGTACTTC.

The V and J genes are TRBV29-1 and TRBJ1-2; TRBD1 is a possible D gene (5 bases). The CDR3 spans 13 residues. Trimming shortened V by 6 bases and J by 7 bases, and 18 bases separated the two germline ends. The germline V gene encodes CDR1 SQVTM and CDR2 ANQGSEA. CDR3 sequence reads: CSVLGGGEAGYTF. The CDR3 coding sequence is TGCAGCGTCCTCGGGGGAGGGGAGGCTGGCTACACCTTC.